The following is a TCR beta chain sequence with its context. This sample stems from a study of blood T cell repertoires in COVID-19. Some clones are missing from TCRdb's copy, which holds only in-frame ones; the method was immunoSEQ multiplex PCR. The table lists about 90,000 clones, roughly 80% of them singletons. The receptor's source is a man in his sixties with acute or convalescent COVID-19. Sample: peripheral blood.

CDR3 coding DNA: TGCGCCAGCAGCTTGGCGGGGGATCGAGAGACCCAGTACTTC. It encodes CASSLAGDRETQYF. The chain carries TRBV5-1 and TRBJ2-5, with D possibly TRBD2 on 6 matching bases. Deletions cut 0 bases from V and 4 bases from J, with 10 bases between. CDR1 is SGHRS, CDR2 YFSETQ, per germline. The CDR3 covers 14 residues.